What follows is one TCR beta chain and its context. The sample carries other DNA sequences with the same CDR3. The CDR3 consists of 13 residues. Germline V gene sequence: CDR1 KGHSH, CDR2 LQKENI. Trimming left V 4 bases short and J 3 bases short, with 9 bases between. The entry originates in a study of shared clonotypes between healthy human individuals. TCRdb's table, derived via immunoSEQ multiplex PCR, lists solely in-frame clones and lacks some. The data hold 2 million to 2.5 million clones, with 85% to 95% observed a single time. The chain couples TRBV18 to TRBJ1-2; a possible D gene is TRBD1 (6 bases). Source material: naive CD4+ T cells from PBMCs. As for subset: CD45RA+ positively selected. This clonotype was sampled from a man between 18 and 35 years old in good health. Some clones in this sample may be carry-over from other donors' samples. CDR3 DNA sequence: TGTGCCAGCTCACTGACAGGTGACTATGGCTACACCTTC. Translated, it gives CASSLTGDYGYTF.